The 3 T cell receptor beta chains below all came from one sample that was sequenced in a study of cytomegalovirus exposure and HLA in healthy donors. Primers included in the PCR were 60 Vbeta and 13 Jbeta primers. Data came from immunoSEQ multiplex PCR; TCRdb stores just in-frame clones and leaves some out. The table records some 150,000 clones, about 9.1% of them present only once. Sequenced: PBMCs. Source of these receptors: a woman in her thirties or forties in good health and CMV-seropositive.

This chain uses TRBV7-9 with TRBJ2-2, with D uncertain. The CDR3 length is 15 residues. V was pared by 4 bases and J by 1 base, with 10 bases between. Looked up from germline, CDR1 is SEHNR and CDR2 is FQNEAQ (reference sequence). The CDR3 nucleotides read TGTGCCAGCAGCTCCTATTCCGGGAACACCGGGGAGCTGTTTTTT. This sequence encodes CASSSYSGNTGELFF.

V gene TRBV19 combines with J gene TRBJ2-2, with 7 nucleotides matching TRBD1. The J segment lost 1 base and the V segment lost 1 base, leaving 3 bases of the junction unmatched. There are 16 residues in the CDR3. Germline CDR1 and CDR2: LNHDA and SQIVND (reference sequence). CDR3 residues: CASSIVWTGNTGELFF. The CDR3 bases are TGTGCCAGTAGTATAGTTTGGACAGGGAACACCGGGGAGCTGTTTTTT. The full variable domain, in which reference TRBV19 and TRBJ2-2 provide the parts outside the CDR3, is DGGITQSPKYLFRKEGQNVTLSCEQNLNHDAMYWYRQDPGQGLRLIYYSQIVNDFQKGDIAEGYSVSREKKESFPLTVTSAQKNPTAFYLCASSIVWTGNTGELFFGEGSRLTVL.

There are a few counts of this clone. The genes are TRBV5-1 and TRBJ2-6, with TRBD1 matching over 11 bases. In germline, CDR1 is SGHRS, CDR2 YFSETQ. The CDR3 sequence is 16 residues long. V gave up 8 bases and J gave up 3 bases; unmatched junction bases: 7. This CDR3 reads CASGTGGISGANVLTF. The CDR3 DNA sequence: TGCGCCAGTGGGACAGGGGGGATAAGTGGGGCCAACGTCCTGACTTTC.